This T cell receptor (beta chain) is drawn from a study of T cell clusters in autoimmune cytopenias. TRB rearrangements were amplified by touch-down multiplex PCR with mixed TRB-A/B primers. From its re-call of the multiplex PCR reads, TCRdb lists each CDR3 protein once, without DNA. Its listing shows 4,000 or so distinct CDR3 sequences. Roughly 38,000 genome equivalents of blood DNA were amplified for TRB. This CDR3 comprises 16 residues. Germline CDR1 is SGHRS and CDR2 is YFSETQ. The source of this sequence is a human donor with an autoimmune cytopenia or autoimmune hepatitis (not recorded which). Sequences were obtained from peripheral blood. V is TRBV5-1 and J is TRBJ1-5. The CDR3 spells CASSLGFGDSNQPQHF.